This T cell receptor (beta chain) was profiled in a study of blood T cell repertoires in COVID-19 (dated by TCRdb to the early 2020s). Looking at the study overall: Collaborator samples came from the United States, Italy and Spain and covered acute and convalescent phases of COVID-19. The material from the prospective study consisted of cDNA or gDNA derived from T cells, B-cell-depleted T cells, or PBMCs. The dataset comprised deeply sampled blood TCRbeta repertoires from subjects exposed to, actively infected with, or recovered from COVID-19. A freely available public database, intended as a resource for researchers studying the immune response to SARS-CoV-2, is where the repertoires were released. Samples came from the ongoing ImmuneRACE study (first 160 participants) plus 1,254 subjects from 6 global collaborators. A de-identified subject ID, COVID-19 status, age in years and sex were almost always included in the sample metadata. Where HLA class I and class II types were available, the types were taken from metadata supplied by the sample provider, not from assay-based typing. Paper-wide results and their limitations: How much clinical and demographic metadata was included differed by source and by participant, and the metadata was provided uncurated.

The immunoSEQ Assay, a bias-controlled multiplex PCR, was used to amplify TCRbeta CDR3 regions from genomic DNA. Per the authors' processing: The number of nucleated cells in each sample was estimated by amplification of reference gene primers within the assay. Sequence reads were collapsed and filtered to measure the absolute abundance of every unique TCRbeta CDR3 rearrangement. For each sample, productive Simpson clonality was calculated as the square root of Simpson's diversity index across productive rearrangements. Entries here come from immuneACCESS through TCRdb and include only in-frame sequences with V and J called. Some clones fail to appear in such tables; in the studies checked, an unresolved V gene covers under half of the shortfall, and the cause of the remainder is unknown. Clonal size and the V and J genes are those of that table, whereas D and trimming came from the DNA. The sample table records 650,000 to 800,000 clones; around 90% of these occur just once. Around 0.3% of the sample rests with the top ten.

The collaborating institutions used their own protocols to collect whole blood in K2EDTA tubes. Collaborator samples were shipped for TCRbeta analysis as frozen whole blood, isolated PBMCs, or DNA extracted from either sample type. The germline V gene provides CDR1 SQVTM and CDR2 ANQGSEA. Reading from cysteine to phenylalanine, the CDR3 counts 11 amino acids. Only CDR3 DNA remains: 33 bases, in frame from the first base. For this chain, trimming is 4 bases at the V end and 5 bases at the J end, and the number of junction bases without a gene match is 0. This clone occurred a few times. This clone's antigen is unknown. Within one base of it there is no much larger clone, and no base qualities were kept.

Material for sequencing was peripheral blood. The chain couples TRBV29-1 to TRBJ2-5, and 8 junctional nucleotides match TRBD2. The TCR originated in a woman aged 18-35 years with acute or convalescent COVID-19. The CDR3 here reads CSVVAGETQYF. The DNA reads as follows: TGCAGCGTTGTAGCGGGGGAGACCCAGTACTTC.